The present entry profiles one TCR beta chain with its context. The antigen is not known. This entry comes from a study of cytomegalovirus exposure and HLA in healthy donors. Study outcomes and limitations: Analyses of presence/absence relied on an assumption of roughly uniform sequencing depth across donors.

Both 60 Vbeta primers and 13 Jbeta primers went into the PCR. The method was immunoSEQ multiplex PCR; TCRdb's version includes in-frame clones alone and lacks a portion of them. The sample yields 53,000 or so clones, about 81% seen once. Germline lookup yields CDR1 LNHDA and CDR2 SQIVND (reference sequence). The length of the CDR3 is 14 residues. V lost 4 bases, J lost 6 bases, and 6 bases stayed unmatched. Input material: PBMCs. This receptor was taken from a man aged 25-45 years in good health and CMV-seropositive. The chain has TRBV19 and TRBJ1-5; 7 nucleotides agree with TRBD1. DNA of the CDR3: TGTGCCAGTAGTACTTACCGGGACAGTCAGCCCCAGCATTTT. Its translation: CASSTYRDSQPQHF.